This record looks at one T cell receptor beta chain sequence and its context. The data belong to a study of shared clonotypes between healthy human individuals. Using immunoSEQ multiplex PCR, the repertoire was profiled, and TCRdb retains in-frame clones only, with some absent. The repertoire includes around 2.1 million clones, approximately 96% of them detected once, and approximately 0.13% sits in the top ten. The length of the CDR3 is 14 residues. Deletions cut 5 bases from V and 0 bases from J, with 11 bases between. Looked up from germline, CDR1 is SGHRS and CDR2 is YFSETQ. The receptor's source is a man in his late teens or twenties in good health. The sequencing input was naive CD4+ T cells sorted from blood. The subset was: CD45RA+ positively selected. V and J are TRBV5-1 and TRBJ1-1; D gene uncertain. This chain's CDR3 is CASRKVGMNTEAFF. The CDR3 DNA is TGCGCCAGCAGGAAGGTAGGGATGAACACTGAAGCTTTCTTT. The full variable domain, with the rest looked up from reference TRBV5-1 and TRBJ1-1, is KAGVTQTPRYLIKTRGQQVTLSCSPISGHRSVSWYQQTPGQGLQFLFEYFSETQRNKGNFPGRFSGRQFSNSRSEMNVSTLELGDSALYLCASRKVGMNTEAFFGQGTRLTVV.